The 2 T cell receptor beta chains below were found in one sample sequenced in a study of regulatory T cells in long-lasting Graves disease. Building of the TCR beta libraries involved iRepertoire HTBI primers and Arm-PCR of CDR3 regions. TCRdb recomputed calls from the multiplex PCR reads with MiXCR, one row per CDR3 protein. This table has approximately 230,000 distinct CDR3 sequences, about 16% appearing once. Time point of the sample: newly diagnosed GD, antithyroid drugs for less than 3 months. RNA extracted from PBMCs served as the sequencing template. The sample in question was peripheral blood mononuclear cells (PBMCs), obtained at new diagnosis, from a patient treated with antithyroid drugs. The receptors come from a female donor with Graves disease.

The genes are TRBV7-2 and TRBJ2-2, with D maybe TRBD1 (5 bases). Trimming took off 5 bases at V and 6 bases at J, with 13 bases between the two ends. From germline, CDR1 is SGHTA and CDR2 FQGNSA. The CDR3 contains 14 residues. The CDR3 spells CASSEEATAGELFF. In DNA, the CDR3 is TGTGCCAGCAGCGAGGAAGCGACAGCCGGGGAGCTGTTTTTT. The full variable domain, completed using reference TRBV7-2 and TRBJ2-2, is GAGVSQSPSNKVTEKGKDVELRCDPISGHTALYWYRQSLGQGLEFLIYFQGNSAPDKSGLPSDRFSAERTGGSVSTLTIQRTQQEDSAVYLCASSEEATAGELFFGEGSRLTVL.

Many counts were recorded for this clonotype. The chain has TRBV6-5 and TRBJ2-1; D remains unclear. Trimming took off 0 bases at V and 0 bases at J, with 12 bases between the two ends. CDR3 size: 17 residues. Germline values: CDR1 MNHEY, CDR2 SVGAGI. The CDR3 DNA follows: TGTGCCAGCAGTTACTCGCGGCGGAGCCCCTCCTACAATGAGCAGTTCTTC. Translating gives CASSYSRRSPSYNEQFF.